This T cell receptor beta chain is drawn from a study of response to subunit inactivated influenza vaccine. Study-level findings and limits: That few new T cells are recruited by each seasonal influenza vaccination was the authors' suggestion.

TCRdb re-derived calls from the RT-PCR reads in MiXCR, one entry per CDR3 protein. The sample shows over 750,000 distinct CDR3 sequences, approximately 22% of them seen only once. The germline V gene has CDR1 LGHNA and CDR2 YSLEER. Deletions cut 2 bases from V and 1 base from J, with 12 bases between. This CDR3 is built from 15 residues. This clonotype was observed a handful of times. Its antigen is undetermined. The origin of this receptor is a man aged 50 or older who received an inactivated influenza vaccine. The starting material was PBMCs from blood, obtained 4 to 6 days after vaccination. The chain is built from TRBV4-3 and TRBJ2-7, with a weak D call TRBD2 (6 bases). CDR3 nucleotide sequence: TGCGCCAGCAGCCAACGGAGCGGGCCTTCCTACGAGCAGTACTTC. Its translation: CASSQRSGPSYEQYF.